The present TCR beta chain was sequenced within a study of T cells after yellow fever vaccination (dated by TCRdb to the late 2010s). With respect to the entire study: The SMART-Seq v4 Ultra Low Input RNA kit was used to prepare libraries from fractions with low cell numbers. Two healthy male donors made up the cohort, one aged 18 to 30 years and the other aged 30 to 40 years. Blood samples were taken at several timepoints before and after primary and secondary immunization, and bulk PBMC replicates and cell subsets were isolated. To follow T-cell clones before and after both primary and booster YFV17D yellow fever vaccination, bulk TCR alpha and beta repertoires underwent longitudinal sequencing.

Sequencing relied on an Illumina NovaSeq 6000. TCR cDNA was synthesized by 5'RACE template switching, through which a universal primer site and unique molecular identifiers were introduced. Priming of cDNA synthesis was performed from both the TCR alpha and TCR beta constant segments. Library amplification involved two PCR steps, and the second step added sample barcodes and sequencing adapters. Sequencing of libraries was performed on Illumina HiSeq 2500 (2x100 bp) or NovaSeq (2x150 bp). The study's processing was this. MIGEC handled demultiplexing of reads and collapsing into UMI consensus sequences, while MiXCR performed V(D)J alignment. Vaccine-responding clonotypes were identified with edgeR using replicate PBMC samples, with FDR below 0.01 and a log2 fold change above 5 up to day 15 being required. Each bulk clonotype was labeled CD4 or CD8 based on which sequenced repertoire, CD4 or CD8, contained the clonotype at higher abundance. The raw public data were reprocessed by TCRdb itself: fastp quality trimming at Q25, MiXCR clonotype calling, in-frame beta chains only. Each record represents a unique CDR3 protein, reported with the most common genes and DNA among its rows. In this record, the V and J calls reflect TCRdb's handling and not the investigators' own analysis. Present in this sample are about 170,000 distinct CDR3 sequences, approximately 11% of which were seen just once. The ten largest make up 30% to 45% of the sample.

The table lists this clonotype with a few counts. Its antigen remains undetermined. Per-base quality was not reported, and no clone a single base away is much larger than it. Counted from cysteine to phenylalanine, this CDR3 has 18 amino acids. This entry keeps only the CDR3 DNA: 54 bases, framed from base 1. Clipping removes 4 bases from V and 5 bases from J, with 14 as the unmatched junction base count. The germline V gene encodes CDR1 MGHRA and CDR2 YSYEKL. Broader findings and caveats from the paper: A small fraction of clonotypes appeared in both the CD4 and CD8 compartments, likely as a result of convergent recombination. Compared with the primary T-cell response, the secondary T-cell response was weaker but faster, peaking on day 5 rather than day 15. Most clones expanded after primary vaccination (almost 98% of CD4 and 80% to 90% of CD8) were re-detected after the booster, suggesting that broad memory maintenance occurred. Only two donors were included in the study, so the extent to which the findings can be generalized is limited. Because abundant contaminating clonotypes from the bulk population could be contained in FACS-sorted repertoires, computational filtering was required.

Sample treatment or condition, as interpreted from the label and publication: live attenuated yellow fever vaccine strain. PBMCs were isolated from peripheral blood using a standard Ficoll-Paque protocol. Dynabeads CD4 and CD8 positive selection kits were used to isolate the CD4 and CD8 T-cell fractions. TriZol was used to extract RNA from bulk PBMCs, from CD4 and CD8 fractions, and from dextramer-positive and dextramer-negative fractions. Recombination joined TRBV4-1 with TRBJ2-2; 9 of the junction bases match TRBD1. The sample was CD8+ T cells sorted from PBMCs, taken 15 days after the yellow fever booster vaccination. The clonotype originates from a man younger than 30 who received the YFV17D yellow fever vaccine. The nucleotide sequence is given as TGCGCCAGCAGCCCACAGGGGGCGGGGGCTTTGGTTACCGGGGAGCTGTTTTTT. It encodes CASSPQGAGALVTGELFF.